This T cell receptor beta chain was retrieved from a study of identical twins. Template switching introduced a universal primer site, and the cDNA bore unique molecular identifiers. TCRdb ran MiXCR on the 5' RACE reads and lists one entry per CDR3 protein. Of fewer than 650,000 distinct CDR3 sequences listed, more than 9% were seen once; the top ten hold roughly 3%. V dropped 5 bases and J dropped 4; count of bases not matched to a gene: 5. Germline CDR1 and CDR2: MDHEN and SYDVKM. This CDR3 is built from 14 residues. There are many counts of this clonotype. The sample was also linked to a second study, of yellow fever vaccine responses in identical twins.

The gene calls are TRBV28 and TRBJ2-5; 9 bases map to TRBD1. The sequenced material came from PBMCs. This clonotype was sampled from a woman aged 18 to 35 in good health. This CDR3 is CASSDPGQGETQYF. CDR3 DNA sequence: TGTGCCAGCAGTGATCCGGGACAGGGAGAGACCCAGTACTTC.